This T cell receptor beta chain derives from a study of cytomegalovirus exposure and HLA in healthy donors. Assay: immunoSEQ multiplex PCR; the TCRdb copy retains only in-frame clones and omits some. Counted here are tens of thousands of clones, 84% occurring once; the ten biggest clones make up around 10%. The CDR3 sequence is 14 residues long. Germline CDR1 MNHEY, CDR2 SVGAGI. Trimming cost V 7 bases and J 4 bases, with 15 bases left between them. This sequence was found in a woman younger than 30 in good health and CMV-seropositive. The sequencing sample was made of PBMCs. The gene calls are TRBV6-5 and TRBJ2-3; tentatively, D is TRBD1 (5 bases). The CDR3 nucleotides read TGTGCCAGCACCCCCTGGCAGGGATCAGATACGCAGTATTTT. Encoded protein: CASTPWQGSDTQYF.